Listed here is a single T cell receptor (beta chain). Its target is unknown. Germline values: CDR1 SGHTA, CDR2 FQGTGA. V lost 5 bases to trimming and J lost 8 bases, with 15 bases between them. The length of the CDR3 is 13 residues. This entry belongs to a study of cytomegalovirus exposure and HLA in healthy donors. Study results and caveats: Judged likely to be a sequencing artifact was a cluster of highly shared sequence variants.

Primers: 60 Vbeta forward and 13 Jbeta reverse. The method was immunoSEQ multiplex PCR; TCRdb's version includes in-frame clones alone and lacks a portion of them. The sample has about 140,000 clones, 61% seen once. Specimen: PBMCs. This receptor was taken from a male donor in good health and CMV-seronegative. V is TRBV7-3 and J is TRBJ1-1; tentative D call: TRBD1 (5 bases). CDR3 nucleotide sequence: TGTGCCAGCAGCCAATTGGGGGGGTCGGAAGCTTTCTTT. Translation gives CASSQLGGSEAFF.